This section outlines one T cell receptor beta chain sequence together with its context. Its matching antigen is unknown. The data originate from a study of cytomegalovirus exposure and HLA in healthy donors. The V gene's germline CDR1 is SEHNR and CDR2 FQNEAQ (reference sequence). V lost 3 bases to trimming and J lost 3 bases; unmatched junction nucleotides: 2. There are 14 residues in the CDR3. Overall study findings and caveats: Later genetic work tied a missense DCLRE1C variant to beta-chain V and J trimming. In a later analysis, HLA-associated beta chains showed higher expansion and lower generation probabilities than comparable chains.

Amplification used 60 Vbeta primers and 13 Jbeta primers. Sequenced by immunoSEQ multiplex PCR; TCRdb stores in-frame clones only, minus some. Of some 190,000 clones in the sample, approximately 80% were seen once. The sequencing sample was made of PBMCs. The sequence came from a girl aged 10 to 17 in good health and CMV-seropositive. The V and J genes are TRBV7-9 and TRBJ2-7, with 10 bases aligning to TRBD2. CDR3 DNA sequence: TGTGCCAGCAGCTTGGGACTAGCGAACTACGAGCAGTACTTC. Its protein product is CASSLGLANYEQYF.